This T cell receptor beta chain was sequenced during a study of tumor-infiltrating lymphocytes in primary liver carcinoma. TCR beta cDNA was reverse-transcribed from 400 to 500 ng of total RNA. The reaction used a constant-region primer and ProtoScript II reverse transcriptase. Three nested multiplex PCR rounds, a slightly modified ARM-PCR, produced the libraries for TCR beta. It was with TRBV1-TRBV30 forward primers and a C-beta reverse primer that the first two PCR rounds were run, at roughly 10 cycles each. TCRdb itself ran the multiplex PCR reads through MiXCR, one entry per CDR3 protein. The sample lists fewer than 90,000 distinct CDR3 sequences, approximately 72% occurring once. This clonotype was detected a few times. Its antigen is unknown. Study outcomes and limitations: Tumor top-250-clone fractions significantly exceeded those of blood (p = 0.039). Tumor-adjacent and tumor-blood pairs displayed less overlap than did pairs of tumor regions. Just around 7.5-25% of top clones spanned all five tumor regions.

Germline CDR1 reads MDHEN; CDR2 reads SYDVKM. The J segment lost 0 bases and the V segment lost 8 bases, leaving 6 bases of the junction unmatched. This CDR3 is built from 14 residues. Unsorted bulk tissue, about 19-30 mg of it, served as the source for co-extraction of RNA and DNA. Cases comprised patients with primary liver carcinoma who received surgical resection. The chain carries TRBV28 and TRBJ2-7; 8 nucleotides match TRBD2. The sequenced sample was liver tumor tissue from sampling region 1. Subset specified: tumor region T1, superior pole. The sequence derives from a man aged 35 to 55 with primary liver carcinoma and hepatitis B virus infection. The CDR3 bases are TGTGCCAGCCGGGAGGGCGGGACCTCCTACGAGCAGTACTTC. Protein product: CASREGGTSYEQYF.